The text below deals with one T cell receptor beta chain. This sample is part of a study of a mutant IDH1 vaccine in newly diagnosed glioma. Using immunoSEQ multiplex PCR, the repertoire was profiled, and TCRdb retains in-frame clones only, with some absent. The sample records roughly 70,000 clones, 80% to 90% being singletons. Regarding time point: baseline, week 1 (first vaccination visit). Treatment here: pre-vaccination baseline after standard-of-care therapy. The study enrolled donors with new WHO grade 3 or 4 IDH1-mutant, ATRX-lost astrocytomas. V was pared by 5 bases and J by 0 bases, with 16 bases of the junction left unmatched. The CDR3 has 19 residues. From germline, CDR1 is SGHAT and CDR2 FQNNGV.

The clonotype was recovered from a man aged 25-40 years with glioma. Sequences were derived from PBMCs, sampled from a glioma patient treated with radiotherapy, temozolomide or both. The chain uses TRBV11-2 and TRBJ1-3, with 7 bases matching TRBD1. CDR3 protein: CASSASIITGVPSGNTIYF. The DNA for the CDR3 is TGTGCCAGCAGCGCCTCGATTATTACAGGGGTCCCCTCTGGAAACACCATATATTTT.